Included here is one T cell receptor beta chain sequence, with context. The sample holds a few counts of this clone. Its binding antigen is unknown. No clone much larger than this one lies a single base away; base qualities are absent. Relative to germline, V is 0 bases shorter and J is 0 bases shorter, with 10 bases between their ends. The germline V gene sets CDR1 to SQVTM and CDR2 to ANQGSEA. The CDR3 measures 15 amino acids from cysteine to phenylalanine. The sequence is cut down to CDR3 DNA, 45 bases in frame from base 1. TCRbeta CDR3 regions were amplified from genomic DNA using the immunoSEQ Assay, a bias-controlled multiplex PCR. Per the original workflow: The number of nucleated cells in each sample was estimated by amplification of reference gene primers within the assay. To quantify the absolute abundance of each unique TCRbeta CDR3 rearrangement, sequence reads were collapsed and filtered. Productive Simpson clonality was computed per sample as the square root of Simpson's diversity index over productive rearrangements. Here the immuneACCESS table is served through TCRdb, limited to in-frame sequences with V and J called. Missing clones are a known gap in these copies; in checked studies unresolved V genes cover under half, and the rest lacks a known reason. That table furnishes V, J and clone size, whereas the DNA furnished D and trimming. The sample table lists roughly 250,000 clones, less than 90% of them with a count of one. The ten largest clones capture 1.5% of the sample.

This entry belongs to a study of blood T cell repertoires in COVID-19 (TCRdb year 2020). Notes on the research overall: Samples covering the acute and convalescent phases of COVID-19 were provided by collaborators in the United States, Italy and Spain. The material from the prospective study consisted of cDNA or gDNA derived from T cells, B-cell-depleted T cells, or PBMCs. The dataset comprised deeply sampled blood TCRbeta repertoires from subjects exposed to, actively infected with, or recovered from COVID-19. The repertoires were released in a freely available public database intended as a resource for research on the immune response to SARS-CoV-2. The samples were drawn from two sources: the first 160 participants of the ongoing ImmuneRACE study, and 950 to 1,500 subjects contributed by 6 global collaborators. Sample metadata almost always included a de-identified subject ID, COVID-19 status, age in years and sex. Where HLA class I and class II types were available, the types were taken from metadata supplied by the sample provider, not from assay-based typing.

Here is what the overall study found, with its caveats: The amount of clinical and demographic metadata varied by source and participant and was provided uncurated.

Another Seattle source contributed samples from volunteer blood donors who had recovered from COVID-19. Whole blood was collected in K2EDTA tubes by collaborating institutions according to the institutions' own protocols. Collaborator samples were shipped for TCRbeta analysis as frozen whole blood, isolated PBMCs, or DNA extracted from either sample type. The material sequenced was peripheral blood. The chain joins TRBV29-1 to TRBJ2-3; the D gene remains uncertain. The clonotype comes from a woman aged 40 to 50 who had recovered from COVID-19. The DNA sequence reads TGCAGCGTTGAAGAAAAGGAACAGAGCACAGATACGCAGTATTTT. Its translation reads: CSVEEKEQSTDTQYF.